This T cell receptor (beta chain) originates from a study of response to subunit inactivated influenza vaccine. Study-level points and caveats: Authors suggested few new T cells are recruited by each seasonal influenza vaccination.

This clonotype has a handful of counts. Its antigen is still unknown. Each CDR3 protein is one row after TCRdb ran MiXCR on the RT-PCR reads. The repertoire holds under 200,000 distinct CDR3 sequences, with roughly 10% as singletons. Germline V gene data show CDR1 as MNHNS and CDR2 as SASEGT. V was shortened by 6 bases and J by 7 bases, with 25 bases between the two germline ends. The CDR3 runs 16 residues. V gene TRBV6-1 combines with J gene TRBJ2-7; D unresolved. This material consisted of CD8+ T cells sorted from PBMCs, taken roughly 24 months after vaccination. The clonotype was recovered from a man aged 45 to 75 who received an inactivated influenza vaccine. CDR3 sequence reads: CASSPRPSQSPLEQYF. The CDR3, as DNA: TGTGCCAGCAGCCCCCGACCAAGTCAGTCCCCCCTTGAGCAGTACTTC.